This TCR beta chain was retrieved from a study of identical twins. The CDR3 is 12 amino acids. Germline values: CDR1 SEHNR, CDR2 FQNEAQ (reference sequence). The V end was cut by 5 bases, the J end by 8 bases, with 10 bases between. TCRdb used MiXCR to reprocess the 5' RACE reads, holding one entry per CDR3 protein. The data contain 400,000 to 650,000 distinct CDR3 sequences, around 20% of them seen just once; the ten biggest clones take up 0.91%. Study-level points and caveats: When twins shared out-of-frame alpha sequences, those sequences had excess low generation probability.

This clonotype appeared a few times. Its antigen is unknown. The same specimen was also included in a second study, on T cells expressing NK-cell markers.

The V and J genes are TRBV7-9 and TRBJ2-1, with a tentative D call TRBD2 (5 bases). This TCR was sampled from a woman aged 18-30 years in good health. The sequencing sample was made of CD4+ T cells sorted from blood. Written as DNA, the CDR3 is TGTGCCAGCAGCCCAAGAGGGTATGAGCAGTTCTTC. Translated, it gives CASSPRGYEQFF.